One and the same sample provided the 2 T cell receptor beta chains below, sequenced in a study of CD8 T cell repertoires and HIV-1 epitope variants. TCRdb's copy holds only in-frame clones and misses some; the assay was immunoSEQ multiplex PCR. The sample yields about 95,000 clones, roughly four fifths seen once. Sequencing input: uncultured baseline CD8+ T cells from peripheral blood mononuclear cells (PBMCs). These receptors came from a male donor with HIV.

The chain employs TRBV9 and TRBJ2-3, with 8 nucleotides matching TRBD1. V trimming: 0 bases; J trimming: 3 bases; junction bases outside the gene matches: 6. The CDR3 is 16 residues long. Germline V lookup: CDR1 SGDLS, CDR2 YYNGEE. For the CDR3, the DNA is TGTGCCAGCAGCGTAGTTCAGGGGGCAGGGACAGATACGCAGTATTTT. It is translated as CASSVVQGAGTDTQYF.

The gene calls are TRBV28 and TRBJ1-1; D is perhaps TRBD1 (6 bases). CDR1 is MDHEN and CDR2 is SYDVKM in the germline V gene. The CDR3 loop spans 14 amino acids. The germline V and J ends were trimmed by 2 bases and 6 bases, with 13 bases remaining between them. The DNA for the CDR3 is TGTGCCAGCAGTTTAGGGGGACAATTCGCTGAAGCTTTCTTT. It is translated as CASSLGGQFAEAFF.